This section outlines one T cell receptor (beta chain) sequence together with its context. No antigen is known for it. CDR1 is KGHSH and CDR2 is LQKENI in the germline V gene. The CDR3 consists of 14 residues. Trimming at V came to 3 bases and at J to 9 bases, leaving 4 bases not matched to a gene. This entry is derived from a study of T cell responses to AZD1222 COVID-19 vaccine. In the study overall: Second doses that came at about 4 or about 12 weeks were put together.

Libraries were prepared by immunoSEQ multiplex PCR; TCRdb keeps only in-frame clonotypes and omits some of them. The sample has some 94,000 clones, over 85% seen once. Study results and limitations: Most donors were white British and more were female, and clonal diversity was possibly underestimated.

Sequencing was performed on peripheral blood, taken on day 0 of AZD1222 vaccination. The chain is built from TRBV18 and TRBJ1-6; 8 nucleotides align to TRBD1. The source of this sequence is an adult in good health. The CDR3 coding sequence is TGTGCCAGCTCACCGACAGGGACAGGTTCACCCCTCCACTTT. Translation gives CASSPTGTGSPLHF.